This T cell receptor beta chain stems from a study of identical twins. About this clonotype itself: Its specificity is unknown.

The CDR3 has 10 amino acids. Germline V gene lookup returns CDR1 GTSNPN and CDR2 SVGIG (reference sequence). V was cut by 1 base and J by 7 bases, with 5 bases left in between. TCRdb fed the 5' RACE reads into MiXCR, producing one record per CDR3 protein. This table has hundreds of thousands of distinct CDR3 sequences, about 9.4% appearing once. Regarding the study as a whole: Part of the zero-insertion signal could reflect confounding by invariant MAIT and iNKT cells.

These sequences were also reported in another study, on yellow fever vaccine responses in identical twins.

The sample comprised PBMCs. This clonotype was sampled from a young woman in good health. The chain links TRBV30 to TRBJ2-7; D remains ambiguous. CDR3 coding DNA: TGTGCCTGGAGTGATGGAGAGCAGTACTTC. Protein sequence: CAWSDGEQYF.